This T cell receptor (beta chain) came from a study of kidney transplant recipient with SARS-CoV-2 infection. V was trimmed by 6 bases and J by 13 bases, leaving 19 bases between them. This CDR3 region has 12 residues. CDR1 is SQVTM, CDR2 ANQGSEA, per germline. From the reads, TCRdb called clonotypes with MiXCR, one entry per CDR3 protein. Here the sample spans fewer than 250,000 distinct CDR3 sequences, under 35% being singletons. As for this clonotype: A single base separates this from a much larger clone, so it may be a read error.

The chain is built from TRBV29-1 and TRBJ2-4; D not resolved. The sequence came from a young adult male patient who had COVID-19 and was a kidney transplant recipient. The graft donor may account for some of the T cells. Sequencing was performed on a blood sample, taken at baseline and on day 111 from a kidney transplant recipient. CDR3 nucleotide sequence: TGCAGCGTCGCTGACAAGACCTACGGGCAGTACTTC. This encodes CSVADKTYGQYF.